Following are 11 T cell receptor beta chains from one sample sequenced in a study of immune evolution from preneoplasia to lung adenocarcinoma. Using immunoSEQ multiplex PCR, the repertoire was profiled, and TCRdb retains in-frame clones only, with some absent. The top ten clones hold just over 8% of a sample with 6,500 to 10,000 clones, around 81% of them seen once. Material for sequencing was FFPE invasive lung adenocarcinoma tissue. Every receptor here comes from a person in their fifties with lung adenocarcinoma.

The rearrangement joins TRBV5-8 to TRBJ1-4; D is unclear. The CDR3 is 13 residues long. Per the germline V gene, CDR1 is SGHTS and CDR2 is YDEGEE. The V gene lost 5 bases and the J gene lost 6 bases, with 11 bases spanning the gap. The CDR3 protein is CASRARADEKLFF. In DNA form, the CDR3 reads TGTGCCAGCAGGGCCCGGGCCGATGAAAAACTGTTTTTT.

DNA for the CDR3: TGTGCCTGGAGTCCCCCTAGCACAGATACGCAGTATTTT. Its protein product is CAWSPPSTDTQYF. The chain uses TRBV30 and TRBJ2-3; D remains ambiguous. The germline V gene has CDR1 GTSNPN and CDR2 SVGIG (reference sequence). V lost 2 bases to trimming and J lost 0 bases, with 6 bases between them. CDR3 length equals 13 residues.

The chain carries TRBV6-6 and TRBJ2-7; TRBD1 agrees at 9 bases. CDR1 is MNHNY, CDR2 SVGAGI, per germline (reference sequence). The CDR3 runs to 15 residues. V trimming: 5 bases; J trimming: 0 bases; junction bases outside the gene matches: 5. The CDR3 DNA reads TGTGCCAGCAGTCCGCCGGGACAGGGCTCCTACGAGCAGTACTTC. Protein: CASSPPGQGSYEQYF.

The CDR3 DNA is TGTGCCAGCAGCGCATCCGGGTACACTGAAGCTTTCTTT. Translated: CASSASGYTEAFF. The rearrangement uses TRBV7-9 and TRBJ1-1, with D unresolved. The CDR3 runs 13 residues. The germline V gene has CDR1 SEHNR and CDR2 FQNEAQ (reference sequence). V lost 5 bases and J 3 bases, leaving 10 bases between the germline ends.

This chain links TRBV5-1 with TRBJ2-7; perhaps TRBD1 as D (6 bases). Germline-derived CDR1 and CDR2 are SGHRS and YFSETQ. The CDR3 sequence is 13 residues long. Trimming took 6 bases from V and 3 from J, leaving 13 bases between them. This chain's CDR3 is CASTRDINYEQYF. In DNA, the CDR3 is TGCGCCAGCACCCGGGACATCAACTACGAGCAGTACTTC.

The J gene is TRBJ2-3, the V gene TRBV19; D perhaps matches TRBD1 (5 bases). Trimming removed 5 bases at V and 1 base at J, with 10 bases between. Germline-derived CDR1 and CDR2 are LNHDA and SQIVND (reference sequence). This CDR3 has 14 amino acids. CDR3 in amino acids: CASSGRDGTDTQYF. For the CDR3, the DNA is TGTGCCAGTAGTGGCAGGGATGGCACAGATACGCAGTATTTT.

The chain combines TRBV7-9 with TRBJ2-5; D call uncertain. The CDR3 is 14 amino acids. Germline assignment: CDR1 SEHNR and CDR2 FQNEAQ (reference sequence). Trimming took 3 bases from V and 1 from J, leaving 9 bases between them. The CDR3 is CASSFALVQETQYF. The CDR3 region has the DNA TGTGCCAGCAGCTTCGCTCTGGTCCAAGAGACCCAGTACTTC.

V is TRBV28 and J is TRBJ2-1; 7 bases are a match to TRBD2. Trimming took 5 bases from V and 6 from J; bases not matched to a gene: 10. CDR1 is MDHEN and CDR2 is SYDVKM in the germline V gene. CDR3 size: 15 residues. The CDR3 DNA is TGTGCCAGCAGTGCTGTCTCAGCGGGAAGCAATGAGCAGTTCTTC. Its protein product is CASSAVSAGSNEQFF.

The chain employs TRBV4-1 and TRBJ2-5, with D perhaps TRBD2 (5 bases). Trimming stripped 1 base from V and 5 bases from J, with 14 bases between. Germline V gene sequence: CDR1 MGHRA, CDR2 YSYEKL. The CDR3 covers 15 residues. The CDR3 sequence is CASSQGSSGGETQYF. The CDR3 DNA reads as TGCGCCAGCAGCCAAGGGTCGTCCGGAGGTGAGACCCAGTACTTC.

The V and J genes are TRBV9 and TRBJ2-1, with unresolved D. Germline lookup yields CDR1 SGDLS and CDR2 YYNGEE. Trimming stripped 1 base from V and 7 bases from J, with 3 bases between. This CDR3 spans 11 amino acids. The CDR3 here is CASSVSNEQFF. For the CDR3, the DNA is TGTGCCAGCAGCGTAAGTAATGAGCAGTTCTTC.

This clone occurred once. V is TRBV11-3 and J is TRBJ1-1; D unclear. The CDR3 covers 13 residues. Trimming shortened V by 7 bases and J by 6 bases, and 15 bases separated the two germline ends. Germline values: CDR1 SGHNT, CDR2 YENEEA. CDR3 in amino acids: CASTRREGAEAFF. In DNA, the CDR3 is TGTGCCAGCACTCGGAGGGAGGGAGCTGAAGCTTTCTTT.